These 2 T cell receptor beta chains were all obtained from the same sample, sequenced in a study of T cell responses to AZD1222 COVID-19 vaccine. Libraries were prepared by immunoSEQ multiplex PCR; TCRdb keeps only in-frame clonotypes and omits some of them. This sample has some 79,000 clones, with 75% to 90% found just once. This specimen was peripheral blood, taken 28 days after the second AZD1222 dose. These TCRs come from an adult who received the AZD1222 COVID-19 vaccine.

V usage is TRBV2 and J usage is TRBJ1-2; D gene uncertain. Deletions cut 3 bases from V and 2 bases from J, with 16 bases between. This CDR3 contains 16 residues. Per the germline V gene, CDR1 is SNHLY and CDR2 is FYNNEI. CDR3 region: CASSDPPDLRNYGYTF. The CDR3 DNA reads as TGTGCCAGCAGTGATCCCCCTGACCTCAGAAACTATGGCTACACCTTC.

The chain couples TRBV18 to TRBJ1-2; D is uncertain. In germline, CDR1 is KGHSH, CDR2 LQKENI. This CDR3 contains 12 residues. V was pared by 2 bases and J by 8 bases, with 9 bases between. CDR3 DNA sequence: TGTGCCAGCTCACCAGGGGAGGCGGGCTACACCTTC. Translating it yields CASSPGEAGYTF.